This T cell receptor beta chain was profiled in a study of shared clonotypes between healthy human individuals. Study-wide points: Sequencing of the sorted subsets was shown by rarefaction to be incomplete despite large depth.

In CD8 memory, CD45RO+ cells were put together with CCR7-negative CD45RA+ TemRA cells. As to this clone: The target antigen is unknown.

The assay ran at deep level. Genomic DNA from each subset was divided evenly over several immunoSEQ plates. The data were produced by immunoSEQ multiplex PCR, yet TCRdb's version contains in-frame clones alone and is incomplete. The sample has approximately 95,000 clones, around two thirds seen once. This TCR came from a man in his thirties or forties in good health. Sequencing was done on a sample of memory CD8+ T cells sorted from blood. Subset specified: CD45RO+ cells pooled with CCR7-negative TemRA cells.

The CDR3 region is CASADRTQDSLVFEQYF. Written as DNA, the CDR3 is TGTGCCAGCGCCGATAGGACACAGGATAGTTTGGTTTTCGAGCAGTACTTC. V and J are TRBV2 and TRBJ2-7; the D gene is possibly TRBD1 (5 bases). Trimming removed 8 bases at V and 6 bases at J, with 29 bases between. This CDR3 spans 17 amino acids. Germline values: CDR1 SNHLY, CDR2 FYNNEI.